The T cell receptor (beta chain) described here comes from a study of tumor-infiltrating lymphocytes in primary liver carcinoma. Study-level points and caveats: Only about 8-25% of top clones appeared in all five tumor regions.

Per the germline V gene, CDR1 is MDHEN and CDR2 is SYDVKM. Trimming stripped 7 bases from V and 2 bases from J, with 14 bases between. CDR3 length: 14 amino acids. The authors made TCR beta cDNA from 500 ng total RNA with a constant-region primer. TCR beta libraries came from three nested multiplex PCR rounds using slightly modified ARM-PCR. The first two PCR rounds used TRBV1-TRBV30 forward primers with a C-beta reverse primer, roughly 11 cycles each. TCRdb itself ran the multiplex PCR reads through MiXCR, one entry per CDR3 protein. The table lists around 54,000 distinct CDR3 sequences, over 70% of them singletons, with 25% in the top ten. Turning to this clonotype: No antigen is known for it.

Unsorted bulk tissue, about 19-32 mg of it, served as the source for co-extraction of RNA and DNA. Sequences were obtained from liver tumor tissue from sampling region 2. Documented subset: tumor region T2, inferior pole. The TCR sequence derives from a man aged 40-49 years with primary liver carcinoma and hepatitis B virus infection. The rearrangement uses TRBV28 and TRBJ2-5; D call uncertain. Here the CDR3 DNA reads TGTGCCAGCACCCTAGTGACCAGACAAGAGACCCAGTACTTC. This encodes CASTLVTRQETQYF.